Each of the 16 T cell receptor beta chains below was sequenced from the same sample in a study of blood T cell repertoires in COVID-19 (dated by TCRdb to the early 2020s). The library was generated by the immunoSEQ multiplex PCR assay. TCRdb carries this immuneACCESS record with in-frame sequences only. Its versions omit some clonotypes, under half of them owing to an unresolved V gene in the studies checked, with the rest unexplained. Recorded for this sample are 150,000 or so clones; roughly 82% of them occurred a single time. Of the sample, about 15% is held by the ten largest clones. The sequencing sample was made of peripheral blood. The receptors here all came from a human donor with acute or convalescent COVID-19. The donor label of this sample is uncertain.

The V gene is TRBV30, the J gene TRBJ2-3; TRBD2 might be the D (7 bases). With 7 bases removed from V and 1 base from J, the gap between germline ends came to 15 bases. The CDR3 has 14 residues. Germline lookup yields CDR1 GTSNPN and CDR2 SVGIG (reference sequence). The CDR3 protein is CASQGRGGTDTQYF. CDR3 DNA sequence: TGTGCCTCTCAGGGGAGGGGGGGCACAGATACGCAGTATTTT.

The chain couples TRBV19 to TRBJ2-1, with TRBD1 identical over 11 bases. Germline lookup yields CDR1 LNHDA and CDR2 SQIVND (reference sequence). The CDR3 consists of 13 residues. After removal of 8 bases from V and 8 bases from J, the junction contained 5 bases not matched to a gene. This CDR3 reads CASRTGGLDEQFF. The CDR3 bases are TGTGCCAGTCGGACAGGGGGCCTAGATGAGCAGTTCTTC.

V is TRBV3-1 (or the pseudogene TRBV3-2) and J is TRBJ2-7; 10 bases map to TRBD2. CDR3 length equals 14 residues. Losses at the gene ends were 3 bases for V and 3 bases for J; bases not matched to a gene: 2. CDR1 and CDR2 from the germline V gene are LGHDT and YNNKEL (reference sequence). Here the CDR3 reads CASSHGTSVYEQYF. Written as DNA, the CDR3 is TGTGCCAGCAGCCACGGGACTAGCGTCTACGAGCAGTACTTC.

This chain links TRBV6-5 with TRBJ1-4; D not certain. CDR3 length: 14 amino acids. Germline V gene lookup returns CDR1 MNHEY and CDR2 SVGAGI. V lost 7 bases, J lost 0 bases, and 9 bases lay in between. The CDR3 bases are TGTGCCAGCAAAGTACTCGCAACTAATGAAAAACTGTTTTTT. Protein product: CASKVLATNEKLFF.

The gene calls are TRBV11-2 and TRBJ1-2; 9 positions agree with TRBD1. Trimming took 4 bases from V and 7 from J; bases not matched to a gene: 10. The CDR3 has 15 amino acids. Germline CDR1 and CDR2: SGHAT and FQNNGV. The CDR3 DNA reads TGTGCCAGCAGCTCCGGGGGGACAGGGACTGGTGGCTACACCTTC. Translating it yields CASSSGGTGTGGYTF.

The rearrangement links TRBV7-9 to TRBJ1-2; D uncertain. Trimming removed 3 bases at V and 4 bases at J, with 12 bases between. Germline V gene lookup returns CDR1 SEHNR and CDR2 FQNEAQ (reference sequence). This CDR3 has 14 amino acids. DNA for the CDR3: TGTGCCAGCAGCTTGGGTCAGGCCCTCTATGGCTACACCTTC. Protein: CASSLGQALYGYTF.

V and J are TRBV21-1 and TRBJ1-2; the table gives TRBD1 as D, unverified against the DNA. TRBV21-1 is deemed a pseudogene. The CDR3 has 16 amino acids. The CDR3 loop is CASSPCPGQERYGYTF. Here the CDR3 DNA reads TGTGCCAGCAGCCCTTGTCCGGGACAGGAACGCTATGGCTACACCTTC.

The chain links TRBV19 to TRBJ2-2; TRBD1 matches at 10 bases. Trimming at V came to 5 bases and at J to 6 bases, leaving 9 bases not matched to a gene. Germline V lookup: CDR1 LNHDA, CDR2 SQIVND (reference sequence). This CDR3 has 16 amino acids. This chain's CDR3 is CASSVRDRGRAGELFF. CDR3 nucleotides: TGTGCCAGTAGTGTCCGGGACAGGGGTCGGGCCGGGGAGCTGTTTTTT. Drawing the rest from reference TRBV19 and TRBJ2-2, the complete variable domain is DGGITQSPKYLFRKEGQNVTLSCEQNLNHDAMYWYRQDPGQGLRLIYYSQIVNDFQKGDIAEGYSVSREKKESFPLTVTSAQKNPTAFYLCASSVRDRGRAGELFFGEGSRLTVL.

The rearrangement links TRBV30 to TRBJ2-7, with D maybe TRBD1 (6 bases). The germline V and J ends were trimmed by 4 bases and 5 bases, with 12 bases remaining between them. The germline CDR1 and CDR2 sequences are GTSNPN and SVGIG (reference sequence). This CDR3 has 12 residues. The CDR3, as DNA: TGTGCCTGGACCGGGACATTGAACGAGCAGTACTTC. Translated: CAWTGTLNEQYF. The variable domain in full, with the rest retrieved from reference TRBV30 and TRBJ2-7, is SQTIHQWPATLVQPVGSPLSLECTVEGTSNPNLYWYRQAAGRGLQLLFYSVGIGQISSEVPQNLSASRPQDRQFILSSKKLLLSDSGFYLCAWTGTLNEQYFGPGTRLTVT.

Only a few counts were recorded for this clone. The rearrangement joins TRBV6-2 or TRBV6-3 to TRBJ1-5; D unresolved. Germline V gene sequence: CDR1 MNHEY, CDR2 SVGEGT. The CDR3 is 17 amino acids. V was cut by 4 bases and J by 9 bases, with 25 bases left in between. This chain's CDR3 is CASSSRRTILPGPPQHF. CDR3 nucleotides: TGTGCCAGCAGTTCCCGGAGGACCATCCTCCCGGGCCCGCCCCAGCATTTT.

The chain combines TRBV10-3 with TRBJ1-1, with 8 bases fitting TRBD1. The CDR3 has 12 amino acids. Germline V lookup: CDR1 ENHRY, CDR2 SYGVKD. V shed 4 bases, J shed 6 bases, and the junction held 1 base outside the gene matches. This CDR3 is CAISGQGPEAFF. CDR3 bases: TGTGCCATCAGTGGACAGGGGCCTGAAGCTTTCTTT.

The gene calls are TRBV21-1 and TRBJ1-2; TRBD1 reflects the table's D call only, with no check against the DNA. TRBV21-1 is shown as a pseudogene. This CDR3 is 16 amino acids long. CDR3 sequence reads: CASSKEESGSRYGYTF. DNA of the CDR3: TGTGCCAGCAGCAAAGAGGAGTCAGGGTCCCGATATGGCTACACCTTC.

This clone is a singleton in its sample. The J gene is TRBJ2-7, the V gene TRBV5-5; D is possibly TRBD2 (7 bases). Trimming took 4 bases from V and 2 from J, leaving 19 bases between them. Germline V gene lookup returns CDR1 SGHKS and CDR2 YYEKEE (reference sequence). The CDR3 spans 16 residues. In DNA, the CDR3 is TGTGCCAGCAGCGTGGGGTGGCGGGGGCTCACCTACGAGCAGTACTTC. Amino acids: CASSVGWRGLTYEQYF. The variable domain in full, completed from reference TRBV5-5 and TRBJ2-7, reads DAGVTQSPTHLIKTRGQQVTLRCSPISGHKSVSWYQQVLGQGPQFIFQYYEKEERGRGNFPDRFSARQFPNYSSELNVNALLLGDSALYLCASSVGWRGLTYEQYFGPGTRLTVT.

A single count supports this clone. The CDR3 is CASTIGAGSNQPQHF. In DNA, the CDR3 is TGTGCCAGTACCATCGGGGCGGGGAGCAATCAGCCCCAGCATTTT. The V call is TRBV19, the J call TRBJ1-5; D perhaps matches TRBD1 (5 bases). Per germline, CDR1 LNHDA and CDR2 SQIVND (reference sequence). The CDR3 is made up of 15 amino acids. Trimming shortened V by 7 bases and J by 1 base, and 14 bases separated the two germline ends.

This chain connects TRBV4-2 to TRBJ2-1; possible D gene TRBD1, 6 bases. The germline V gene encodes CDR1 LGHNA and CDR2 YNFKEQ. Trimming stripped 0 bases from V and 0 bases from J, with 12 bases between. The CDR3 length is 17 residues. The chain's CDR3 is CASSQEGTSASYNEQFF. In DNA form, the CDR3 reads TGTGCCAGCAGCCAAGAAGGGACATCCGCCTCCTACAATGAGCAGTTCTTC.

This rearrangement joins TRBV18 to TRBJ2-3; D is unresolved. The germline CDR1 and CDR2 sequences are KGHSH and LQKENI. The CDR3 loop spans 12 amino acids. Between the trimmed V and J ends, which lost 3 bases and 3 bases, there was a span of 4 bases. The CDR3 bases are TGTGCCAGCTCACCTGTAACAGATACGCAGTATTTT. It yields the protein CASSPVTDTQYF.